This TCR beta chain originates from a study of OX40 agonist ivuxolimab in advanced cancers. Study overall: Dose-escalation cases comprised hepatocellular carcinoma, melanoma, renal cell or head and neck cancer. Three individuals attained partial responses, comprising one hepatocellular carcinoma case and two cutaneous melanoma cases.

Germline V lookup: CDR1 SGHNT, CDR2 YYREEE (reference sequence). The V and J ends lost 0 bases and 0 bases respectively, with 12 bases between them. This CDR3 has 16 amino acids. In the case of this clone: Its antigen is undetermined.

Profiled with immunoSEQ multiplex PCR; TCRdb holds only in-frame clones, not every one. Of tens of thousands of clones detected, roughly nine tenths appear once; the ten largest clones hold around 1.8%. Systemic immunosuppression or autoimmune disease history was grounds to exclude patients. General study results and limits: Compared with others, partial responders at 0.1-3.0 mg/kg displayed clonal expansion among the lowest.

The chain links TRBV5-4 to TRBJ1-2; tentative D call: TRBD1 (6 bases). The material was CD4+ or CD8+ T cells sorted from blood, obtained in a trial of the OX40 agonist ivuxolimab. The receptor's source is an adult with an advanced solid tumor such as melanoma, head and neck, liver or kidney cancer. The CDR3 nucleotides read TGTGCCAGCAGCTTGGGGGGGCAGGGATCTAACTATGGCTACACCTTC. Its protein is CASSLGGQGSNYGYTF.